The source of this TCR beta chain is a study of blood T cell repertoires in COVID-19. Study at large: The United States, Italy and Spain were the sources of the acute and convalescent COVID-19 samples. PBMCs, B-cell-depleted T cells, or T cells were the source of the cDNA or gDNA that made up the material.

The table came from immunoSEQ multiplex PCR; TCRdb's copy has only in-frame clones and leaves some out. The profile covers roughly 250,000 clones, with around 82% appearing a single time and around a sixth taken by the ten largest. This clone was counted a few times. Recruited during active infection, patients (from Seattle) were subsequently followed longitudinally. V was cut by 7 bases and J by 0 bases, with 9 bases left in between. This CDR3 has 13 amino acids. Germline lookup yields CDR1 SEHNR and CDR2 FQNEAQ (reference sequence). The rearrangement joins TRBV7-9 to TRBJ1-1; perhaps TRBD1 as D (5 bases). This TCR was recovered from a person in their 70s with COVID-19, enrolled during active disease. The sequencing input was peripheral blood. The CDR3 sequence: CASKQDLNTEAFF. DNA of the CDR3: TGTGCCAGCAAACAGGACCTGAACACTGAAGCTTTCTTT.